This entry lists 22 T cell receptor beta chains sequenced from one sample in a study of neurological immune-mediated disorders. Time point specified: longitudinal time-point 3. MiXCR was run by TCRdb on the 5' RACE reads, yielding one entry per CDR3 protein. This sample has roughly 100,000 distinct CDR3 sequences; roughly 10% occur once, and the top ten carry approximately 3.1%. The material sequenced was PBMCs. The source is a female donor with HTLV-1-associated myelopathy (HAM/TSP).

In its sample, this clonotype was seen many times. The J gene is TRBJ1-5, the V gene TRBV12-3 or TRBV12-4, with TRBD1 matching 7 bases. The length of the CDR3 is 13 residues. Trimming removed 7 bases from V and 7 bases from J; junction bases left unmatched: 7. The CDR3 is CASTAGTAQPQHF. CDR3 coding DNA: TGTGCCAGCACCGCTGGGACAGCACAGCCCCAGCATTTT.

This clonotype was detected many times. J is TRBJ1-5 and V is TRBV6-6; D is uncertain. Germline V gene lookup returns CDR1 MNHNY and CDR2 SVGAGI (reference sequence). The CDR3 runs 12 residues. The germline V and J ends were trimmed by 2 bases and 5 bases, with 4 bases remaining between them. The CDR3 sequence: CASSYGDQPQHF. The DNA for the CDR3 is TGTGCCAGCAGTTACGGGGATCAGCCCCAGCATTTT.

This clonotype was found many times. The chain uses TRBV20-1 and TRBJ2-1; D is unresolved. The length of the CDR3 is 14 residues. The germline CDR1 and CDR2 sequences are DFQATT and SNEGSKA (reference sequence). The V and J ends lost 0 bases and 3 bases respectively, with 9 bases between them. The CDR3 loop is CSAREGQSYNEQFF. The CDR3 DNA sequence: TGCAGTGCTAGAGAAGGGCAGAGCTACAATGAGCAGTTCTTC.

This clonotype occurred many times. V and J are TRBV6-6 and TRBJ2-2; D is possibly TRBD1 (6 bases). Germline lookup yields CDR1 MNHNY and CDR2 SVGAGI (reference sequence). This CDR3 contains 16 residues. V lost 0 bases and J 3 bases, leaving 11 bases between the germline ends. For the CDR3, the DNA is TGTGCCAGCAGTTACTCCGTGGGACAACACACCGGGGAGCTGTTTTTT. Protein product: CASSYSVGQHTGELFF.

This clonotype has ten or more counts. V is TRBV5-6 and J is TRBJ2-5, with TRBD2 matching 13 bases. The CDR3 runs 16 residues. Per germline, CDR1 SGHDT and CDR2 YYEEEE. Trimming removed 7 bases from V and 4 bases from J; junction bases left unmatched: 10. CDR3 bases: TGTGCCAGCTCGGGACTAGCGGGGCCCGGTGGAGAGACCCAGTACTTC. It codes for CASSGLAGPGGETQYF.

This clonotype was seen repeatedly, ten times or more. V and J are TRBV20-1 and TRBJ2-7, with a tentative D call TRBD1 (6 bases). CDR3 length equals 14 residues. CDR1 and CDR2 (germline): DFQATT, SNEGSKA (reference sequence). The germline V and J ends were trimmed by 6 bases and 1 base, with 16 bases remaining between them. CDR3: CSAPKTGISYEQYF. In DNA, the CDR3 is TGCAGTGCCCCAAAAACAGGGATTTCCTACGAGCAGTACTTC.

This clonotype was seen many times. This chain links TRBV20-1 with TRBJ2-1; 8 nucleotides agree with TRBD2. In germline, CDR1 is DFQATT, CDR2 SNEGSKA (reference sequence). This CDR3 is 12 amino acids long. V lost 6 bases, J lost 8 bases, and 6 bases stayed unmatched. CDR3 region: CSARPGGDEQFF. The CDR3 DNA follows: TGCAGTGCCCGGCCGGGGGGGGATGAGCAGTTCTTC.

This clonotype has ten or more counts. The chain has TRBV29-1 and TRBJ2-7, with a weak D call TRBD2 (5 bases). Germline V gene lookup returns CDR1 SQVTM and CDR2 ANQGSEA. Trimming cost V 4 bases and J 7 bases, with 29 bases left between them. The CDR3 sequence is 17 residues long. Written as DNA, the CDR3 is TGCAGCGTTGTGAAATGGGGAGTGCAGGCGGCTACGTGGGAGCAGTACTTC. Protein: CSVVKWGVQAATWEQYF.

Only a few counts were recorded for this clonotype. The CDR3: CASSLGGSGDTQYF. In DNA, the CDR3 is TGTGCCAGCAGCTTAGGAGGTAGTGGAGATACGCAGTATTTT. This chain joins TRBV7-6 and TRBJ2-3; D uncertain. Germline V lookup: CDR1 SGHVS, CDR2 FNYEAQ. V gave up 1 base and J gave up 5 bases, with 10 bases separating them. The CDR3 loop spans 14 amino acids.

This clonotype was observed at least ten times. The rearrangement uses TRBV7-3 and TRBJ2-3; D gene unclear. CDR1 and CDR2 from the germline V gene are SGHTA and FQGTGA. The CDR3 has 14 residues. Deletions cut 5 bases from V and 3 bases from J, with 12 bases between. This chain's CDR3 is CASSPASNTDTQYF. The DNA of the CDR3 is TGTGCCAGCAGCCCCGCGAGTAATACAGATACGCAGTATTTT.

To note about this clonotype: One end of the junction fails to match germline, which may point to a read error. This chain connects TRBV7-9 to TRBJ2-5; 11 positions match TRBD2. The germline V gene has CDR1 SEHNR and CDR2 FQNEAQ (reference sequence). This CDR3 is built from 20 residues. The CDR3 nucleotides are TGTGCCAGCAGCTTTAACCCCCTAGCGGGGGGAGGACCCTACCAAGAGTCCCAGTACTTC. This translates into CASSFNPLAGGGPYQESQYF. The full variable domain, rest sourced from reference TRBV7-9 and TRBJ2-5, is DTGVSQNPRHKITKRGQNVTFRCDPISEHNRLYWYRQTLGQGPEFLTYFQNEAQLEKSRLLSDRFSAERPKGSFSTLEIQRTEQGDSAMYLCASSFNPLAGGGPYQESQYFGPGTRLLVL.

This clonotype was counted only a few times. The chain is built from TRBV24-1 and TRBJ1-1, with a possible D match to TRBD1 (5 bases). V was cut by 10 bases and J by 7 bases, with 15 bases left in between. The CDR3 length is 12 residues. The germline CDR1 and CDR2 sequences are KGHDR and SFDVKD. The DNA of the CDR3 is TGTGCCACTGGAGGGGATGGGGGTGAAGCTTTCTTT. It is translated as CATGGDGGEAFF.

V is TRBV20-1 and J is TRBJ2-7, with 9 bases matching TRBD1. The CDR3 has 14 residues. Germline V CDR1 and CDR2: DFQATT, SNEGSKA (reference sequence). V trimming: 3 bases; J trimming: 5 bases; junction bases outside the gene matches: 8. CDR3 loop: CSASPGTGSNEQYF. The CDR3 coding sequence is TGCAGTGCTAGCCCCGGGACAGGGAGCAACGAGCAGTACTTC.

The V and J genes are TRBV5-1 and TRBJ2-1, with a tentative D call TRBD1 (6 bases). CDR3 size: 13 residues. In germline, CDR1 is SGHRS, CDR2 YFSETQ. The ends were cut back, 9 bases at V and 6 bases at J, with 16 bases in the middle. The CDR3 DNA is TGCGCCACAAAGGCAGGGGTAGGCAATGAGCAGTTCTTC. Its translation is CATKAGVGNEQFF. The entire variable domain, with the rest obtained from reference TRBV5-1 and TRBJ2-1, is as follows: KAGVTQTPRYLIKTRGQQVTLSCSPISGHRSVSWYQQTPGQGLQFLFEYFSETQRNKGNFPGRFSGRQFSNSRSEMNVSTLELGDSALYLCATKAGVGNEQFFGPGTRLTVL.

This clonotype was picked up many times. The genes are TRBV6-5 and TRBJ1-2; D call uncertain. This CDR3 is built from 17 residues. Trimming removed 4 bases from V and 6 bases from J, with 24 bases in between. The germline V gene encodes CDR1 MNHEY and CDR2 SVGAGI. The DNA of the CDR3 is TGTGCCAGCAGTTGGCTTCGAAGCGGCAGTGCAAGGGATGGCTACACCTTC. Its protein is CASSWLRSGSARDGYTF.

This clonotype showed up just a few times. The junction does not match germline at one end; this may be a read error. The chain links TRBV15 to TRBJ2-2; a possible D gene is TRBD1 (7 bases). Germline CDR1 and CDR2: LNHNV and YYDKDF (reference sequence). This CDR3 has 18 amino acids. In nucleotides, the CDR3 is TGTGCTACCAGCAGAGAAGGAGGGCGGACAGGCTGGGCCGGGGAGCTGTTTTTT. Protein: CATSREGGRTGWAGELFF.

This clonotype was recorded a few times. The chain links TRBV10-3 to TRBJ1-3; no clear D gene. V was pared by 1 base and J by 0 bases, with 16 bases between. Germline CDR1 is ENHRY and CDR2 is SYGVKD. This CDR3 has 18 amino acids. In DNA, the CDR3 is TGTGCCATCAGTGAGTTCTTGGGCAGTCCAGTCTCTGGAAACACCATATATTTT. Translation: CAISEFLGSPVSGNTIYF.

This clonotype came up many times. The chain uses TRBV5-1 and TRBJ2-7, with D uncertain. In germline, CDR1 is SGHRS, CDR2 YFSETQ. This CDR3 spans 13 amino acids. V was shortened by 0 bases and J by 4 bases, with 8 bases between the two germline ends. CDR3 sequence (DNA): TGCGCCAGCAGCTTGGACGGGCGTTACGAGCAGTACTTC. Its protein is CASSLDGRYEQYF.

The chain recombines TRBV5-1 with TRBJ2-3, with 8 bases fitting TRBD1. The J segment lost 0 bases and the V segment lost 4 bases, leaving 4 bases of the junction unmatched. CDR1 is SGHRS, CDR2 YFSETQ, per germline. The CDR3 has 15 residues. The CDR3, as DNA: TGCGCCAGCAGCGTCGGACAGGGAAGCACAGATACGCAGTATTTT. It yields the protein CASSVGQGSTDTQYF.

This clonotype was seen many times. The chain couples TRBV2 to TRBJ2-5; a possible D gene is TRBD1 (5 bases). V lost 10 bases to trimming and J lost 9 bases, with 24 bases between them. This CDR3 has 14 amino acids. CDR1 and CDR2 (germline): SNHLY, FYNNEI. The CDR3, as DNA: TGTGCCACCCGAAGAGGTCAGGGTGGGATGTCCCAGTACTTC. Amino acids: CATRRGQGGMSQYF.

This clonotype was seen many times. The chain recombines TRBV7-9 with TRBJ2-3, with D possibly being TRBD1 (5 bases). The germline V gene has CDR1 SEHNR and CDR2 FQNEAQ (reference sequence). The CDR3 is 14 amino acids. V shed 5 bases and J shed 2 bases, with 11 bases lying between them. The CDR3 region is CASSDSRNTDTQYF. CDR3 nucleotide sequence: TGTGCCAGCAGCGACAGCAGGAACACAGATACGCAGTATTTT.

This clonotype was observed a few times. The chain employs TRBV5-5 and TRBJ1-2; 10 bases line up with TRBD1. J gave up 4 bases and V 4 bases, and 13 bases lay outside the gene matches. This CDR3 is built from 17 residues. From germline, CDR1 is SGHKS and CDR2 YYEKEE (reference sequence). The CDR3 DNA is TGTGCCAGCAGCCCTAGTAAGACAGGGGGCTTCGTCTATGGCTACACCTTC. Amino acids: CASSPSKTGGFVYGYTF.